This T cell receptor beta chain was identified in a study of blood T cell repertoires in COVID-19. Study-level information: Researchers got acute and convalescent COVID-19 samples from the United States, Italy and Spain. The analysed material was cDNA or gDNA that came from T cells, B-cell-depleted T cells, or PBMCs.

In the source study's methods: Amplified reference gene primers provided the basis for estimating nucleated cell counts. The repertoire was sequenced with immunoSEQ multiplex PCR; TCRdb's copy has only in-frame clones and lacks some. That table gives V, J and clone size, and the DNA gave D and trimming. The data contain 100,000 to 150,000 clones, more than 75% of them singletons. Trimming took off 3 bases at V and 0 bases at J, with 5 bases between the two ends. The CDR3 length is 13 residues. The germline gives CDR1 SQVTM, CDR2 ANQGSEA. The chain couples TRBV29-1 to TRBJ2-2; D is uncertain. Source material: peripheral blood. This clonotype was obtained from a human donor in a cohort sampled during active COVID-19. In DNA form, the CDR3 reads TGCAGCGTTGAGAGCGCGAACACCGGGGAGCTGTTTTTT. It codes for CSVESANTGELFF.